These 13 T cell receptor beta chains came from one sample sequenced in a study of T cells in women clearing cervical HPV infection. Sequenced by immunoSEQ multiplex PCR; TCRdb stores in-frame clones only, minus some. The clone table shows 30,000 to 35,000 clones, with the ten largest holding 6.5% to 9%. Input material: blood buffy coat. Receptors were obtained from a woman aged 18 to 75 with a cervical HPV16 infection that either progressed to CIN3+ or cleared (not recorded which).

About this clone: The CDR3 end lies 3 residues beyond the end of the read and is filled in from the germline J gene. The rearrangement joins TRBV19 to TRBJ1-1; possible D gene TRBD1, 5 bases. The CDR3 runs to 10 residues. The germline CDR1 and CDR2 sequences are LNHDA and SQIVND (reference sequence). CDR3 DNA, as far as it was read: TGTGCCAGTAAGTCGGGGGTG. Residues: CASKSGV. In full, the CDR3 is CASKSGVAFF.

With regard to this clone: The read finishes 3 residues shy of the CDR3 end, and the germline J gene is used to complete it. The chain carries TRBV7-9 and TRBJ1-2, with D unresolved. Deletions cut 1 base from V and 5 bases from J, with 14 bases between. The CDR3 is 15 residues long. Germline V CDR1 and CDR2: SEHNR, FQNEAQ (reference sequence). CDR3 in amino acids: CASSLGSGGGYGYTF. The part of the CDR3 DNA that was read is TGTGCCAGCAGCTTAGGGTCAGGTGGCGGGTATGGC.

The covered CDR3 bases are TGTGCCAGCAGTTACACAAGGACAGGAAGCACAGATACG. Amino acids: CASSYTRTGSTDT. The entire CDR3 protein reads CASSYTRTGSTDTQYF. The rearrangement links TRBV6-2 or TRBV6-3 to TRBJ2-3; 7 bases map to TRBD1. The read ends 3 residues shy of where the CDR3 ends; the end is completed using the germline J gene. Trimming cost V 2 bases and J 0 bases; bases outside gene matches: 5. Germline CDR1 is MNHEY and CDR2 is SVGEGT. The CDR3 loop spans 16 amino acids.

With regard to this clone: Coverage ceases 3 residues before the CDR3 finishes, and the germline J gene fills in the end. The chain uses TRBV29-1 and TRBJ1-5, with 9 bases identical to TRBD1. Germline V lookup: CDR1 SQVTM, CDR2 ANQGSEA. Unmatched junction bases numbered 7, after V lost 4 bases and J lost 6 bases. This CDR3 has 14 amino acids. CDR3 sequence reads: CSVGVQGAGQPQHF. CDR3 DNA (partial): TGCAGCGTTGGAGTACAGGGGGCAGGTCAGCCC.

Comment on this clone: Sequencing ends 3 residues short of the CDR3 end; the germline J gene provides the rest. The chain recombines TRBV30 with TRBJ2-3; D is perhaps TRBD1 (5 bases). The CDR3 contains 13 residues. Germline CDR1 is GTSNPN and CDR2 is SVGIG (reference sequence). The DNA read from the CDR3 is TGTGCCTGGAGTGTACAGGACAATCAGCCG. This codes for CAWSVQDNQP. The complete CDR3 sequence is CAWSVQDNQPQYF.

As concerns this clone: The read ends 3 residues before the CDR3 terminus; that terminus is restored from the germline J gene. The chain uses TRBV6-1 and TRBJ1-1, with TRBD1 as a possible D gene (6 bases). The germline CDR1 and CDR2 sequences are MNHNS and SASEGT. This CDR3 is built from 15 residues. V was shortened by 2 bases and J by 4 bases, with 14 bases between the two germline ends. Partial CDR3 DNA: TGTGCCAGCAGTGAACTTATCAGAGGGGGCACTGAA. Translated: CASSELIRGGTE. The entire CDR3 reads CASSELIRGGTEAFF.

A note on this clone: The sequence runs out 3 residues before the end of the CDR3; the remainder is reconstructed from the germline J gene. V and J are TRBV6-1 and TRBJ2-1; D is perhaps TRBD2 (7 bases). V lost 4 bases to trimming and J lost 0 bases, with 13 bases between them. Germline assignment: CDR1 MNHNS and CDR2 SASEGT. The CDR3 loop spans 16 amino acids. The CDR3 region is CASSGQRGGSYNEQFF. CDR3 DNA (partial): TGTGCCAGCAGTGGCCAGAGGGGGGGCTCCTACAATGAG.

Concerning this clone: Read data end 3 residues before the CDR3 end; the end is taken from the germline J gene. The rearrangement links TRBV6-1 to TRBJ1-5; 7 bases align to TRBD1. With V trimmed by 4 bases and J by 4 bases, 7 bases remained unmatched. Per germline, CDR1 MNHNS and CDR2 SASEGT. The CDR3 is 15 residues long. The CDR3: CASSGRQGLNQPQHF. Partial CDR3 DNA: TGTGCCAGCAGTGGAAGACAGGGTTTAAATCAGCCC.

About this clone: The CDR3 goes on 3 residues after the read ends, and that part is filled in from the germline J gene. V usage is TRBV20-1 and J usage is TRBJ1-2; a possible D gene is TRBD1 (6 bases). CDR1 and CDR2 from the germline V gene are DFQATT and SNEGSKA (reference sequence). The V end was cut by 5 bases, the J end by 7 bases, with 17 bases between. The CDR3 contains 13 residues. CDR3 DNA (partial): TGCAGTGCTCCCAAAACCGGGACAACTGGC. Its protein product is CSAPKTGTTG. In full, the CDR3 reads CSAPKTGTTGYTF.

CDR3 region: CASSPSGVNTGELFF. The CDR3 DNA, read in part, is TGTGCCAGCAGTCCTAGCGGGGTGAACACCGGGGAG. The chain couples TRBV6-4 to TRBJ2-2, with TRBD2 matching over 9 bases. The CDR3 extends 3 residues past the end of the read, so its final part is completed from the germline J gene. This CDR3 contains 15 residues. The germline CDR1 and CDR2 sequences are MRHNA and SNTAGT. V trimming: 5 bases; J trimming: 1 base; junction bases outside the gene matches: 2.

With regard to this clone: The CDR3 end is not reached by the read, which stops 3 residues before it; the germline J gene fills it in. The chain is built from TRBV5-1 and TRBJ1-4; a weak D match, TRBD1 (5 bases). CDR3 size: 16 residues. CDR1 and CDR2 from the germline V gene are SGHRS and YFSETQ. The CDR3 DNA, read in part, is TGCGCCAGCAGCGATAACGTGGGACGGACTAATTCACCA. It codes for CASSDNVGRTNSP. The CDR3 as a whole reads CASSDNVGRTNSPLFF.

Remarks on this clone: The read falls 3 residues short of the CDR3 end, and the missing part is taken from the germline J gene. The chain employs TRBV20-1 and TRBJ2-3; 9 bases line up with TRBD2. V lost 5 bases, J lost 3 bases, and 6 bases stayed unmatched. The CDR3 runs 14 residues. Germline V gene lookup returns CDR1 DFQATT and CDR2 SNEGSKA (reference sequence). CDR3 sequence reads: CSAFPGLATDTQYF. The CDR3 bases that were read are TGCAGTGCTTTCCCGGGACTAGCAACAGATACG.

A note on this clone: The DNA ends 3 residues before the CDR3 does, and the rest of the CDR3 is filled in from the germline J gene. The V and J genes are TRBV5-4 and TRBJ2-3; TRBD1 might be the D (5 bases). V shed 2 bases and J shed 4 bases, with 8 bases lying between them. The germline CDR1 and CDR2 sequences are SGHNT and YYREEE (reference sequence). CDR3 length: 13 residues. Partial CDR3 DNA: TGTGCCAGCAGCTTATCAGGGCCAGATACG. Encoded protein: CASSLSGPDT. The whole CDR3 sequence is CASSLSGPDTQYF. Full variable domain (rest looked up from reference TRBV5-4 and TRBJ2-3): ETGVTQSPTHLIKTRGQQVTLRCSSQSGHNTVSWYQQALGQGPQFIFQYYREEENGRGNFPPRFSGLQFPNYSSELNVNALELDDSALYLCASSLSGPDTQYFGPGTRLTVL.